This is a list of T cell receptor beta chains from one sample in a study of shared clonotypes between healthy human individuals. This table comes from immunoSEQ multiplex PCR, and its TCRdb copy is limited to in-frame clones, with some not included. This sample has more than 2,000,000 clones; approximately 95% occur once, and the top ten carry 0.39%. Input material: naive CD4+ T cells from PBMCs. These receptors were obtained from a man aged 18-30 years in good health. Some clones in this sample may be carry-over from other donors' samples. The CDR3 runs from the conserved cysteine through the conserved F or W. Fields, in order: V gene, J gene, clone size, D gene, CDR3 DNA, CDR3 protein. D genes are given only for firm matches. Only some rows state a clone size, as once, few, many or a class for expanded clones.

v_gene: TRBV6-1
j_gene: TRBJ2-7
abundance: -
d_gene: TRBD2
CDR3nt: TGTGCTTCCGGGGGGACCTCCTACGAGCAGTACTTC
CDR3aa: CASGGTSYEQYF

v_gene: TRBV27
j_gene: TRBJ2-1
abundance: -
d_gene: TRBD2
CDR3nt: TGTGCCAGCAGTCCCTTAGTGCGAGCGGGATGGGACAATGAGCAGTTCTTC
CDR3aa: CASSPLVRAGWDNEQFF

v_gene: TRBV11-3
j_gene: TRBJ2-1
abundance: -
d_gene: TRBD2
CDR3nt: TGTGCCAGCAGCTCCGCCAGCGGGAGGGTCAATGAGCAGTTCTTC
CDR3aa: CASSSASGRVNEQFF

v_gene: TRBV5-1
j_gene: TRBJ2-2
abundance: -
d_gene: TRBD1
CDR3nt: TGCGCCAGCAGCTTGGTGGCCGCAGGGGGCTCGTACACCGGGGAGCTGTTTTTT
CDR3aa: CASSLVAAGGSYTGELFF

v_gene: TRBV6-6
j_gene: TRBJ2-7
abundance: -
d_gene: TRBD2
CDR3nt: TGTGCCAGCAGGGCGGGAGGTCGGTACGAGCAGTACTTC
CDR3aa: CASRAGGRYEQYF

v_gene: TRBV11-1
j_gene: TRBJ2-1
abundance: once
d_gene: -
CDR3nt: TGTGCCAGCACCCTTAGGCTAGGAAGCTCCTACAATGAGCAGTTCTTC
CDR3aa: CASTLRLGSSYNEQFF

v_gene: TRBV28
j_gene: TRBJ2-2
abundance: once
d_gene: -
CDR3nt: TGTGCCAGCAGCAGCCCTCAGCGGCGGGACGGGGAGCTGTTTTTT
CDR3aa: CASSSPQRRDGELFF

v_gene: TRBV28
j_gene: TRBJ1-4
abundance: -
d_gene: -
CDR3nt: TGTGCCAGCAGTTTAGCAGGAACTGTGGCGCTGTTTTTT
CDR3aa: CASSLAGTVALFF

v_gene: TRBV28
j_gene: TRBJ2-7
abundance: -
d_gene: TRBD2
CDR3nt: TGTGCCAGCAGTTCCTCCGGGACTAGCTCCTACTACGAGCAGTACTTC
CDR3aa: CASSSSGTSSYYEQYF

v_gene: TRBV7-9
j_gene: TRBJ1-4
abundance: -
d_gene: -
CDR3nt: TGTGCCAGCAGCTTAGTTCCGGGATTAAATGAAAAACTGTTTTTT
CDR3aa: CASSLVPGLNEKLFF

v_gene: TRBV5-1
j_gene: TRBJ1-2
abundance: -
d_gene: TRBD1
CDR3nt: TGCGCCAGCAGCAAATACCCGGGACAGGGGTCGATTAACTATGGCTACACCTTC
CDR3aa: CASSKYPGQGSINYGYTF

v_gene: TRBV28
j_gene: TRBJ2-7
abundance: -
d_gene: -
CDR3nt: TGTGCCAGCAGTTTATCTGGGGCGTACTACGAGCAGTACTTC
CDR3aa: CASSLSGAYYEQYF

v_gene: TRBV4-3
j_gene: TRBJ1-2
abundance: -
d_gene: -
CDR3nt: TGCGCCAGCAGCCACAAACAGGGTCTAAACTATGGCTACACCTTC
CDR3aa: CASSHKQGLNYGYTF

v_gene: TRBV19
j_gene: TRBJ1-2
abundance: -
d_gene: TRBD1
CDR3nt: TGTGCCAGTAGAAGGGCAGGGGGCGGCTACACCTTC
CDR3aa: CASRRAGGGYTF